This T cell receptor beta chain stems from a study of tumor-infiltrating lymphocytes in localized non-small cell lung cancer. Profiling relied on immunoSEQ multiplex PCR, and the TCRdb table lists in-frame clones only, not all of them. The sample lists about 21,000 clones, roughly three quarters occurring once. CDR1 and CDR2 from the germline V gene are SGHRS and YFSETQ. This CDR3 is built from 11 residues. V dropped 8 bases and J dropped 5 bases, with 10 bases sitting between them. The sequenced sample was lung tumor tissue. The receptor was derived from a human donor with non-small cell lung cancer. The chain joins TRBV5-1 to TRBJ2-5; tentative D call: TRBD2 (6 bases). CDR3 sequence: CASNLAETQYF. The CDR3 DNA is TGCGCCAGTAATCTAGCGGAGACCCAGTACTTC.